Shown below are 23 T cell receptor beta chains from a single sample sequenced in a study of blood T cell repertoires in COVID-19. TCRdb keeps only in-frame clones here, not all; method: immunoSEQ multiplex PCR. The sample records some 180,000 clones, roughly 82% being singletons. Sequencing was done on a sample of peripheral blood. The receptors were gathered from an older woman with COVID-19, enrolled during active disease.

The gene calls are TRBV7-8 and TRBJ1-4; D is undetermined. The CDR3 length is 15 residues. V was cut by 7 bases and J by 3 bases, with 15 bases left in between. Germline CDR1 SGHVS, CDR2 FQNEAQ. The CDR3 loop is CASTDKRAANEKLFF. CDR3 DNA sequence: TGTGCCAGCACCGATAAGCGTGCGGCTAATGAAAAACTGTTTTTT.

This rearrangement joins TRBV3-1 (or the pseudogene TRBV3-2) to TRBJ2-2; maybe TRBD2 (7 bases). Germline CDR1 LGHDT, CDR2 YNNKEL (reference sequence). The length of the CDR3 is 18 residues. Trimming removed 1 base from V and 0 bases from J, with 15 bases in between. CDR3 residues: CASSQARTGGANTGELFF. For the CDR3, the DNA is TGTGCCAGCAGCCAAGCGAGGACGGGGGGCGCGAACACCGGGGAGCTGTTTTTT.

This chain links TRBV6-6 with TRBJ2-1, with a weak D call TRBD1 (5 bases). The ends were cut back, 7 bases at V and 6 bases at J, with 16 bases in the middle. CDR3 length equals 14 residues. Germline V gene sequence: CDR1 MNHNY, CDR2 SVGAGI (reference sequence). In nucleotides, the CDR3 is TGTGCCAGCATCCCAAGCCAGGGTCGCAATGAGCAGTTCTTC. The encoded protein is CASIPSQGRNEQFF.

The count of this clone is one. This chain connects TRBV30 to TRBJ1-5, with 9 bases matching TRBD1. CDR1 is GTSNPN, CDR2 SVGIG, per germline (reference sequence). This CDR3 is built from 13 residues. The V gene end was trimmed by 5 bases and the J gene end by 6 bases; junction bases not matched to a gene: 5. For the CDR3, the DNA is TGTGCCTGGGGGGGACAGGGATCTCAGCCCCAGCATTTT. Encoded protein: CAWGGQGSQPQHF.

The chain combines TRBV3-1 (or the pseudogene TRBV3-2) with TRBJ1-1; no clear D. CDR3 size: 12 residues. Germline lookup yields CDR1 LGHDT and CDR2 YNNKEL (reference sequence). V lost 1 base to trimming and J lost 11 bases, with 11 bases between them. CDR3 nucleotides: TGTGCCAGCAGCCAAGTCGGGGTGGTGGCTTTCTTT. It specifies CASSQVGVVAFF.

This rearrangement joins TRBV14 to TRBJ1-2; TRBD1 aligns across 7 bases. The CDR3 is made up of 15 amino acids. V trimming: 1 base; J trimming: 3 bases; junction bases outside the gene matches: 5. Germline CDR1 and CDR2: SGHDN and FVKESK. CDR3 protein: CASSQVGQEYYGYTF. The CDR3 DNA follows: TGTGCCAGCAGCCAAGTTGGACAGGAATACTATGGCTACACCTTC.

The chain joins TRBV6-5 to TRBJ1-5; D is uncertain. The length of the CDR3 is 14 residues. Trimming took 6 bases from V and 2 from J, leaving 11 bases between them. Germline V gene lookup returns CDR1 MNHEY and CDR2 SVGAGI. For the CDR3, the DNA is TGTGCCAGCAGCCCACTGGCGGGCAATCAGCCCCAGCATTTT. Translation gives CASSPLAGNQPQHF.

This chain links TRBV4-3 with TRBJ1-5; D unresolved. This CDR3 is 13 amino acids long. Germline V gene data show CDR1 as LGHNA and CDR2 as YSLEER. The germline V and J ends were trimmed by 1 base and 5 bases, with 6 bases remaining between them. Here the CDR3 DNA reads TGCGCCAGCAGCCAAGGCCAGTATCAGCCCCAGCATTTT. Protein product: CASSQGQYQPQHF.

The rearrangement joins TRBV29-1 to TRBJ1-2, with 8 bases fitting TRBD1. The CDR3 is 13 residues long. The V gene end was trimmed by 4 bases and the J gene end by 4 bases; junction bases not matched to a gene: 5. Germline values: CDR1 SQVTM, CDR2 ANQGSEA. In nucleotides, the CDR3 is TGCAGCGTTGCACCCACAGGGGGCTATGGCTACACCTTC. Translation: CSVAPTGGYGYTF.

The gene calls are TRBV4-1 and TRBJ2-1; possibly TRBD1 for D (6 bases). Germline V lookup: CDR1 MGHRA, CDR2 YSYEKL. The V end lost 0 bases, the J end lost 5 bases, and 14 bases lay between the germline ends. This CDR3 is 16 amino acids long. CDR3 sequence: CASSQDRGFFNNEQFF. For the CDR3, the DNA is TGCGCCAGCAGCCAAGATAGGGGGTTCTTCAACAATGAGCAGTTCTTC.

The chain links TRBV28 to TRBJ2-1, with D unresolved. Germline V gene lookup returns CDR1 MDHEN and CDR2 SYDVKM. V was shortened by 3 bases and J by 4 bases, with 16 bases between the two germline ends. The CDR3 covers 16 residues. CDR3 amino acids: CASSFLHSRAYNEQFF. For the CDR3, the DNA is TGTGCCAGCAGTTTCCTTCATTCTAGAGCGTACAATGAGCAGTTCTTC.

The V and J genes are TRBV29-1 and TRBJ1-1; the D gene is possibly TRBD1 (5 bases). From germline, CDR1 is SQVTM and CDR2 ANQGSEA. CDR3 length: 13 residues. V was cut by 4 bases and J by 3 bases, with 12 bases left in between. The CDR3 loop reads CSVGEVGDTEAFF. CDR3 in DNA: TGCAGCGTTGGGGAGGTGGGGGACACTGAAGCTTTCTTT.

The chain couples TRBV23-1 to TRBJ2-1; D may be TRBD1 (6 bases). TRBV23-1 counts as an open reading frame of uncertain function. V lost 3 bases to trimming and J lost 4 bases, with 19 bases between them. CDR3 length equals 17 residues. The CDR3 sequence: CASSHYQTGLFYNEQFF. In DNA form, the CDR3 reads TGCGCCAGCAGTCACTACCAGACAGGTCTCTTTTACAATGAGCAGTTCTTC.

This clone was seen once. The J gene is TRBJ1-1, the V gene TRBV11-2; D call uncertain. Looked up from germline, CDR1 is SGHAT and CDR2 is FQNNGV. The CDR3 has 17 residues. V lost 6 bases, J lost 0 bases, and 20 bases lay in between. The CDR3 protein is CASSPNLRAGMNTEAFF. In DNA form, the CDR3 reads TGTGCCAGCAGTCCAAACCTCCGAGCAGGCATGAACACTGAAGCTTTCTTT. Drawing the rest from reference TRBV11-2 and TRBJ1-1, the complete variable domain is EAGVAQSPRYKIIEKRQSVAFWCNPISGHATLYWYQQILGQGPKLLIQFQNNGVVDDSQLPKDRFSAERLKGVDSTLKIQPAKLEDSAVYLCASSPNLRAGMNTEAFFGQGTRLTVV.

The V call is TRBV7-2, the J call TRBJ1-6; possibly TRBD1 for D (5 bases). Trimming cost V 1 base and J 8 bases, with 12 bases left between them. CDR1 and CDR2 (germline): SGHTA, FQGNSA. The CDR3 loop spans 15 amino acids. CDR3 nucleotides: TGTGCCAGCAGCTTAGACCGGGGGAGCGATTCACCCCTCCACTTT. This codes for CASSLDRGSDSPLHF.

The CDR3 reads CASSGTASFYGYTF. The CDR3 region has the DNA TGTGCCAGCAGCGGGACAGCTTCCTTCTATGGCTACACCTTC. The rearrangement links TRBV2 to TRBJ1-2, with 7 nucleotides matching TRBD1. Looked up from germline, CDR1 is SNHLY and CDR2 is FYNNEI. V shed 6 bases and J 4 bases; nucleotides not matched to a gene: 8. The CDR3 has 14 amino acids.

The rearrangement joins TRBV4-1 to TRBJ1-4; D not resolved. Germline values: CDR1 MGHRA, CDR2 YSYEKL. Trimming pared 5 bases from V and 3 bases from J, leaving 10 bases between. There are 14 residues in the CDR3. CDR3 loop: CASSGGFSNEKLFF. The CDR3 DNA reads as TGCGCCAGCAGCGGAGGGTTTTCTAATGAAAAACTGTTTTTT.

V gene TRBV9 combines with J gene TRBJ2-1; 12 nucleotides agree with TRBD2. CDR3 length equals 15 residues. V lost 1 base to trimming and J lost 8 bases; unmatched junction nucleotides: 4. Germline V gives CDR1 SGDLS, CDR2 YYNGEE. The DNA for the CDR3 is TGTGCCAGCAGCGTACGGACTAGCGGGATTGATGAGCAGTTCTTC. Encoded protein: CASSVRTSGIDEQFF. The complete variable domain, with remaining parts taken from reference TRBV9 and TRBJ2-1, reads DSGVTQTPKHLITATGQRVTLRCSPRSGDLSVYWYQQSLDQGLQFLIQYYNGEERAKGNILERFSAQQFPDLHSELNLSSLELGDSALYFCASSVRTSGIDEQFFGPGTRLTVL.

CDR3 in amino acids: CASSTDRTNQPQHF. DNA of the CDR3: TGTGCCAGCAGCACGGACAGGACCAATCAGCCCCAGCATTTT. This chain links TRBV5-4 with TRBJ1-5; TRBD1 matches at 7 bases. Germline-derived CDR1 and CDR2 are SGHNT and YYREEE (reference sequence). With 4 bases clipped from V and 3 bases from J, the junction kept 4 bases outside the gene matches. The length of the CDR3 is 14 residues.

The chain has TRBV6-2 or TRBV6-3 and TRBJ2-2; possibly TRBD2 for D (6 bases). Germline V gene sequence: CDR1 MNHEY, CDR2 SVGEGT. The CDR3 extends over 12 amino acids. The V end was cut by 6 bases, the J end by 7 bases, with 9 bases between. This chain's CDR3 is CASSRGGGELFF. The CDR3 DNA is TGTGCCAGCAGCCGGGGAGGCGGGGAGCTGTTTTTT.

The J gene is TRBJ2-7, the V gene TRBV15; TRBD2 matches 12 bases. The germline V gene encodes CDR1 LNHNV and CDR2 YYDKDF (reference sequence). Losses at the gene ends were 3 bases for V and 1 base for J; bases not matched to a gene: 4. CDR3 length: 16 residues. CDR3 sequence reads: CATSRDLAGGSYEQYF. Written as DNA, the CDR3 is TGTGCCACCAGCAGGGACCTAGCGGGAGGGTCCTACGAGCAGTACTTC.

The chain joins TRBV7-2 to TRBJ2-6; TRBD2 is a possible D gene (6 bases). Germline V lookup: CDR1 SGHTA, CDR2 FQGNSA. This CDR3 has 18 residues. The germline V and J ends were trimmed by 5 bases and 3 bases, with 20 bases remaining between them. The CDR3 sequence is CASSIIPIRGSGANVLTF. In DNA, the CDR3 is TGTGCCAGCAGCATTATTCCCATCCGGGGGAGTGGGGCCAACGTCCTGACTTTC.

The chain links TRBV12-2 to TRBJ2-3; TRBD2, the table's D call, was not compared with the DNA. TRBV12-2 is annotated as a pseudogene. The CDR3 has 18 amino acids. Here the CDR3 reads CASRSTEGTSGATDTQYF. The DNA of the CDR3 is TGTGCAAGTCGCTCAACCGAAGGGACTAGCGGGGCTACAGATACGCAGTATTTT.